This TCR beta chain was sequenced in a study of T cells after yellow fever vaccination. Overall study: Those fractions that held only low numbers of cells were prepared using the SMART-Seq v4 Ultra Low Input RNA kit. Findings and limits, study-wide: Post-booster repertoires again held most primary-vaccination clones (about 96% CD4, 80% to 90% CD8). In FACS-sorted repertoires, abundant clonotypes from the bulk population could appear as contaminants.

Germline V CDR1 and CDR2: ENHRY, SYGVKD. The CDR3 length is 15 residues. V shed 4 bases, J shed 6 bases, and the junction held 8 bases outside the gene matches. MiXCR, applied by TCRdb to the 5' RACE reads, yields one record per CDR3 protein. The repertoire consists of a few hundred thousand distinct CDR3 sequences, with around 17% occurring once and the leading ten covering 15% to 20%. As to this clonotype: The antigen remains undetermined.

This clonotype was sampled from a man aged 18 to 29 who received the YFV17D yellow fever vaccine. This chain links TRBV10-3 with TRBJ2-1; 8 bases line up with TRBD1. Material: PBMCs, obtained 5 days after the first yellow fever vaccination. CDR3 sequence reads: CAISGLAGQANEQFF. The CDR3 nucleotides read TGTGCCATCAGTGGGCTCGCGGGACAGGCCAATGAGCAGTTCTTC.